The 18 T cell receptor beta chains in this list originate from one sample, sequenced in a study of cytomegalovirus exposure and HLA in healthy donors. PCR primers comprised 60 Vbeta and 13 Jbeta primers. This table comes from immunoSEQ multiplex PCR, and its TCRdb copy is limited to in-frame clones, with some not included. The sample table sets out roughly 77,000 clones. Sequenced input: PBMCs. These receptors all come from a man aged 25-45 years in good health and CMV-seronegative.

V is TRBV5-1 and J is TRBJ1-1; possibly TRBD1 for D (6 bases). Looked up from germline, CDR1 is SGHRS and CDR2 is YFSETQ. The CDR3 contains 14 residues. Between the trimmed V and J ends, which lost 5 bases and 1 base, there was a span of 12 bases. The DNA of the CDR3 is TGCGCCAGCAGTCCCGGGACACCGAACACTGAAGCTTTCTTT. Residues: CASSPGTPNTEAFF.

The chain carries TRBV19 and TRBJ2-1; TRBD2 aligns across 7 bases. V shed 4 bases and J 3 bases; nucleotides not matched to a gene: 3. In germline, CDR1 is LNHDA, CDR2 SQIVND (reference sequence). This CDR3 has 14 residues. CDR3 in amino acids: CASSKAGSYNEQFF. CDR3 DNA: TGTGCCAGTAGTAAAGCGGGGAGCTACAATGAGCAGTTCTTC.

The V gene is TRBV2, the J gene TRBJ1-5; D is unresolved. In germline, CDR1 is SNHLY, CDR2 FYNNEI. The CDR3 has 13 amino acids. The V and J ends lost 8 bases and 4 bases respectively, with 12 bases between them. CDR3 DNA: TGTGCCAGCGGTCGGACTGGTAATCAGCCCCAGCATTTT. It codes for CASGRTGNQPQHF.

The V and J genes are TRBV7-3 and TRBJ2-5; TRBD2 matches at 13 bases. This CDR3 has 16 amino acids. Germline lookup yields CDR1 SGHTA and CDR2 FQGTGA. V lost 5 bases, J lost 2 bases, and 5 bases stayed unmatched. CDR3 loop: CASSPLAGGSQETQYF. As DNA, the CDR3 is TGTGCCAGCAGCCCACTAGCGGGAGGGTCACAAGAGACCCAGTACTTC.

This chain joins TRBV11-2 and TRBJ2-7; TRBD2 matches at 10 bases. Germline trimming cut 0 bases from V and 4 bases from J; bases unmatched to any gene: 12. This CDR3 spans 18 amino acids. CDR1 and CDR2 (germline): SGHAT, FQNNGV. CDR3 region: CASSLDPVGTSVGYEQYF. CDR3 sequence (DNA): TGTGCCAGCAGCTTAGATCCAGTCGGGACTAGCGTAGGATACGAGCAGTACTTC.

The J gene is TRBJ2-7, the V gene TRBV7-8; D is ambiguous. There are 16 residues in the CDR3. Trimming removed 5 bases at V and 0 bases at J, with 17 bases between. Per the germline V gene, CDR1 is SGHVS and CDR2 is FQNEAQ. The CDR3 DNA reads TGTGCCAGCAGCCCGCCTTGGCGGCCTAGCTCCTACGAGCAGTACTTC. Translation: CASSPPWRPSSYEQYF.

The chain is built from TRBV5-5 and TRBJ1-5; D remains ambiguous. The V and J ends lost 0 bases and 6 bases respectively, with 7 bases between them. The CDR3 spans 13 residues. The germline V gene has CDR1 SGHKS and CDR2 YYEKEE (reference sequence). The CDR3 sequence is CASSLVGSQPQHF. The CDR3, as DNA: TGTGCCAGCAGCTTGGTGGGGAGTCAGCCCCAGCATTTT.

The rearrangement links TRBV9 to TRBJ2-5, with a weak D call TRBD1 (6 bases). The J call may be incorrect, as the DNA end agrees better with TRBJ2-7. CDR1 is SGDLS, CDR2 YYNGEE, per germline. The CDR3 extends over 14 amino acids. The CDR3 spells CASSNDGQSYEQYF. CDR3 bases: TGTGCCAGCAGCAACGACGGACAGTCCTACGAGCAGTACTTC.

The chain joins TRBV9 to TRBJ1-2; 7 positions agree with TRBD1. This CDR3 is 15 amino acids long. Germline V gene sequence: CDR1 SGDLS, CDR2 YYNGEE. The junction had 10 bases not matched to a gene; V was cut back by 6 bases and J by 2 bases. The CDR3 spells CASTRGPKHNYGYTF. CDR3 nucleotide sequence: TGTGCCAGCACGAGGGGGCCCAAACACAACTATGGCTACACCTTC.

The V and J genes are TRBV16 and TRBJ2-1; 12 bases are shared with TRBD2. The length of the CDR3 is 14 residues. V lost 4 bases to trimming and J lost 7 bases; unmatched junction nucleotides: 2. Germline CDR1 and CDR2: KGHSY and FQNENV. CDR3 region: CASSPGLAGNEQFF. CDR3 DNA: TGTGCCAGCAGCCCCGGACTAGCGGGGAATGAGCAGTTCTTC.

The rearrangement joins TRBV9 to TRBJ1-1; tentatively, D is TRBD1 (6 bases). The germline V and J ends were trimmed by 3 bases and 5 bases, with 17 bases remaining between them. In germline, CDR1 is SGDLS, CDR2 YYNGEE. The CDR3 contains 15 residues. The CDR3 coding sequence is TGTGCCAGCAGCGGAGGAGAGGGGAGGGGGACTGAAGCTTTCTTT. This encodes CASSGGEGRGTEAFF.

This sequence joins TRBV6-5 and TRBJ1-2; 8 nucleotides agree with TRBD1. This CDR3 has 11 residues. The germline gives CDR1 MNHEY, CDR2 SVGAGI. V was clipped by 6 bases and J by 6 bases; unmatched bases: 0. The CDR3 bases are TGTGCCAGCAGGACAGGGGATGGCTACACCTTC. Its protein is CASRTGDGYTF.

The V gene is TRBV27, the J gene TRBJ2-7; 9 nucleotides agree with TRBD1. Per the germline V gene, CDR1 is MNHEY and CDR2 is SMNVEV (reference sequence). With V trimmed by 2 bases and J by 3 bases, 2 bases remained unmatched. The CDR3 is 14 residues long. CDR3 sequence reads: CASSLLGQGYEQYF. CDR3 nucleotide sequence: TGTGCCAGCAGTTTACTGGGACAGGGCTACGAGCAGTACTTC.

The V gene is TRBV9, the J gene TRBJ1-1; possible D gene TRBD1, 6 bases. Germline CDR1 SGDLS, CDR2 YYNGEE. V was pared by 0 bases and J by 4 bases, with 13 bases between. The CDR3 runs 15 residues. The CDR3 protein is CASSVVGGGSTEAFF. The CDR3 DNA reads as TGTGCCAGCAGCGTAGTAGGGGGAGGGAGCACTGAAGCTTTCTTT.

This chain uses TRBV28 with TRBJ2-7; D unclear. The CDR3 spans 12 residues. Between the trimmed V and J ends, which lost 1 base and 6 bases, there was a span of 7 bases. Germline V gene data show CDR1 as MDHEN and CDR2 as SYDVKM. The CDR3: CASSLFPLEQYF. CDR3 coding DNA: TGTGCCAGCAGTTTATTCCCCCTCGAGCAGTACTTC.

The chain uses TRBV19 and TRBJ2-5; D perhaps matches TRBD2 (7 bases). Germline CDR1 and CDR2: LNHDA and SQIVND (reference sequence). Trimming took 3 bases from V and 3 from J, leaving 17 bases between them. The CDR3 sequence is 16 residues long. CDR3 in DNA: TGTGCCAGTAGTATGGGTGGGGGGGCCTTGGAAGAGACCCAGTACTTC. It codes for CASSMGGGALEETQYF.

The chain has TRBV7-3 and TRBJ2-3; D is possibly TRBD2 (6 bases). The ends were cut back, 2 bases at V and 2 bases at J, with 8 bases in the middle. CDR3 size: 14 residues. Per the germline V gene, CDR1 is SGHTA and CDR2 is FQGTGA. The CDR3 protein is CASSLAGITDTQYF. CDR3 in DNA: TGTGCCAGCAGCTTAGCGGGGATCACAGATACGCAGTATTTT. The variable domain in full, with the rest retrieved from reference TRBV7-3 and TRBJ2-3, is GAGVSQTPSNKVTEKGKYVELRCDPISGHTALYWYRQSLGQGPEFLIYFQGTGAADDSGLPNDRFFAVRPEGSVSTLKIQRTERGDSAVYLCASSLAGITDTQYFGPGTRLTVL.

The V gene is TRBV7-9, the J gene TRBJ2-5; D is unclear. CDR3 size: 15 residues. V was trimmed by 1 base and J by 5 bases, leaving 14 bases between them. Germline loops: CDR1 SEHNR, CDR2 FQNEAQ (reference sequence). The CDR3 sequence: CASSLGLPSPETQYF. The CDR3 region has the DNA TGTGCCAGCAGCTTAGGACTTCCGAGCCCGGAGACCCAGTACTTC.